This is a list of T cell receptor beta chains from one sample in a study of T cell responses to AZD1222 COVID-19 vaccine. Sequencing was performed with immunoSEQ multiplex PCR; in TCRdb, only in-frame clones are kept and a portion is missing. Here the sample spans about 180,000 clones, 85% to 90% being singletons. The input for sequencing was peripheral blood, taken 28 days after the second AZD1222 dose. The source is an adult who received the AZD1222 COVID-19 vaccine. The CDR3 runs from the conserved cysteine through the conserved F or W. The order of the fields is J gene, V gene, CDR3 protein.

TRBJ2-7 TRBV11-2 CASSLDSGVRRGRYF
TRBJ1-5 TRBV6-5 CASSYLGGGQPQHF
TRBJ2-7 TRBV10-1 CASRYEQYF
TRBJ1-1 TRBV5-1 CASSLAWLDTEAFF
TRBJ2-7 TRBV25-1 CASSVDLTTYEQYF
TRBJ2-1 TRBV30 CAWIMMGGSSYNEQFF
TRBJ2-2 TRBV19 CASSGRGTGELFF
TRBJ2-2 TRBV6-1 CASSDLVGELFF
TRBJ2-7 TRBV4-2 CASSQDGAAISYEQYF
TRBJ2-7 TRBV7-3 CASSLTGTSFYEQYF
TRBJ1-5 TRBV9 CASSPPETTESNQPQHF
TRBJ1-1 TRBV5-1 CASSLDSAVLTEAFF
TRBJ2-1 TRBV11-2 CASSQAGAVYNEQFF
TRBJ1-2 TRBV5-1 CASSLGDQGANYGYTF
TRBJ2-7 TRBV11-2 CASSLGGGPYEQYF
TRBJ2-1 TRBV9 CASSQSQWGGRDEQFF
TRBJ1-3 TRBV2 CASSEGMENTIYF
TRBJ1-6 TRBV6-5 CASSYGSAVSASPLHF
TRBJ2-7 TRBV6-5 CASSYARGEYEQYF
TRBJ1-1 TRBV19 CASSMGRWTEVGLGTEAFF
TRBJ2-7 TRBV28 CASSSPGQSYEQYF
TRBJ2-4 TRBV7-9 CASSRAGNIQYF
TRBJ2-7 TRBV2 CASSGGQVYEQYF
TRBJ1-6 TRBV27 CASGPYRATYNSPLHF
TRBJ1-2 TRBV12-3/TRBV12-4 CASSLQGLGGYTF
TRBJ2-3 TRBV2 CASSDGGGSTDTQYF
TRBJ1-1 TRBV6-6 CASSYSDRGPEAFF
TRBJ2-7 TRBV7-9 CASSPSLGQGGEQYF
TRBJ1-2 TRBV30 CAWGPGQGAVYGYTF
TRBJ2-7 TRBV10-3 CAISESTQLAGRYEQYF
TRBJ1-6 TRBV3-1/TRBV3-2 CASSRTGGIESPLHF
TRBJ1-5 TRBV3-1/TRBV3-2 CASSQGTGGQPQHF
TRBJ1-4 TRBV10-2 CASSGPHGETNEKLFF
TRBJ2-7 TRBV29-1 CSVGQGGNEQYF
TRBJ1-5 TRBV6-6 CASSYPGTGAQPQHF
TRBJ1-2 TRBV19 CASSIGRQVGYTF
TRBJ2-2 TRBV6-5 CATTRGPNTGELFF
TRBJ1-5 TRBV25-1 CASSEVGGNQPQHF